The T cell receptor beta chain under discussion was sequenced for a study of monozygotic twins with inflammatory bowel disease. With no T cell sorting beforehand, total RNA was isolated from whole blood. Study observations and caveats: IBD patients carried less diverse TCRbeta repertoires (inverse Simpson) than healthy co-twins.

This CDR3 region has 16 residues. Germline V lookup: CDR1 SGHAT, CDR2 FQNNGV. Using the 5' RACE reads, TCRdb records one entry per CDR3 protein without DNA. This sample's clone table lists 150,000 to 200,000 distinct CDR3 sequences. For this clonotype: Its antigen is unknown.

The receptor's source is a human donor with ulcerative colitis or Crohn's disease, or a healthy co-twin of an affected twin (not recorded which). The rearrangement joins TRBV11-2 to TRBJ2-5; TCRdb's D call of TRBD1 is untestable without DNA. The source material was blood. The CDR3 loop is CASSPGRLTVQETQYF.